Listed here are 25 T cell receptor beta chains from one sample, sequenced in a study. MiXCR was run by TCRdb on the RT-PCR reads, yielding one entry per CDR3 protein. The sample holds about 700,000 distinct CDR3 sequences, around 14% seen once. The source material was memory CD4+ T cells from blood. Receptors originate from a female donor in good health, serving as a healthy control.

The V and J genes are TRBV20-1 and TRBJ1-4, with 8 bases identical to TRBD1. Germline-derived CDR1 and CDR2 are DFQATT and SNEGSKA (reference sequence). V lost 6 bases, J lost 8 bases, and 5 bases stayed unmatched. CDR3 length: 12 residues. CDR3 loop: CSANGQGEKLFF. DNA of the CDR3: TGCAGTGCAAATGGACAGGGCGAAAAACTGTTTTTT.

In its sample, this clonotype was seen many times. The V gene is TRBV25-1, the J gene TRBJ2-1; unclear D gene. The CDR3 has 12 residues. V gave up 2 bases and J gave up 7 bases, with 6 bases separating them. Germline CDR1 and CDR2: MGHDK and SYGVNS. The CDR3 protein is CASSEDSNEQFF. In DNA, the CDR3 is TGTGCCAGCAGTGAAGACTCAAATGAGCAGTTCTTC. The full variable domain, its missing parts supplied by reference TRBV25-1 and TRBJ2-1, is EADIYQTPRYLVIGTGKKITLECSQTMGHDKMYWYQQDPGMELHLIHYSYGVNSTEKGDLSSESTVSRIRTEHFPLTLESARPSHTSQYLCASSEDSNEQFFGPGTRLTVL.

This clonotype appeared a few times. This chain uses TRBV12-3 or TRBV12-4 with TRBJ2-1; 9 positions agree with TRBD2. This CDR3 spans 20 amino acids. V lost 1 base and J lost 4; bases outside the gene matches: 17. The CDR3 loop reads CASSLEGGLAGLPWYNEQFF. The CDR3 nucleotides read TGTGCCAGCAGTTTAGAGGGGGGTCTAGCGGGGCTTCCTTGGTACAATGAGCAGTTCTTC.

This clonotype was picked up a small number of times. The chain employs TRBV20-1 and TRBJ2-4; D not resolved. Germline V gives CDR1 DFQATT, CDR2 SNEGSKA (reference sequence). The CDR3 runs 14 residues. Trimming took 5 bases from V and 0 from J, leaving 11 bases between them. The CDR3 coding sequence is TGCAGTGCTGCGGATCGCTTAGCCAAAAACATTCAGTACTTC. Its translation is CSAADRLAKNIQYF.

The CDR3 loop reads CASSTSEGVQPQHF. CDR3 nucleotides: TGTGCCAGCAGTACATCGGAAGGGGTCCAGCCCCAGCATTTT. The V gene is TRBV28, the J gene TRBJ1-5; a weak D match, TRBD1 (5 bases). The V end was cut by 5 bases, the J end by 7 bases, with 15 bases between. The germline CDR1 and CDR2 sequences are MDHEN and SYDVKM. The CDR3 spans 14 residues.

This clonotype showed up many times. The chain combines TRBV3-1 with TRBJ2-3, with 10 positions matching TRBD2. Losses at the gene ends were 2 bases for V and 8 bases for J; bases not matched to a gene: 10. CDR1 is LGHDT and CDR2 is YNNKEL in the germline V gene (reference sequence). The CDR3 consists of 16 residues. CDR3 DNA: TGTGCCAGCAGCCAATCTAGCGGGAGCGGTTTGCGTACGCAGTATTTT. This codes for CASSQSSGSGLRTQYF.

This clonotype was seen only once. This CDR3 is CSARYRGRDSLTGTQYF. The CDR3 DNA follows: TGCAGTGCTAGGTATAGGGGAAGGGACAGCCTAACTGGGACCCAGTACTTC. The chain combines TRBV20-1 with TRBJ2-5, with 7 bases lining up with TRBD1. Germline loops: CDR1 DFQATT, CDR2 SNEGSKA (reference sequence). The CDR3 consists of 17 residues. The trim removed 3 bases at V and 7 bases at J, leaving 20 bases unmatched.

In its sample, this clonotype was seen a few times. V and J are TRBV12-3 or TRBV12-4 and TRBJ2-1; D gene uncertain. This CDR3 contains 14 residues. The V end was cut by 6 bases, the J end by 4 bases, with 13 bases between. CDR3 nucleotide sequence: TGTGCCAGCAGACCACTAACAGATTACAATGAGCAGTTCTTC. It yields the protein CASRPLTDYNEQFF.

A few counts support this clonotype. J is TRBJ1-2 and V is TRBV6-5; D might be TRBD1 (5 bases). Germline CDR1 and CDR2: MNHEY and SVGAGI. This CDR3 has 14 amino acids. With 4 bases removed from V and 6 bases from J, the gap between germline ends came to 15 bases. The CDR3 spells CASSWDGSPHGYTF. In DNA, the CDR3 is TGTGCCAGCAGTTGGGACGGAAGCCCTCATGGCTACACCTTC.

Many counts were recorded for this clonotype. The V gene is TRBV11-2, the J gene TRBJ2-7; 7 nucleotides line up with TRBD1. After removal of 8 bases from V and 4 bases from J, the junction contained 8 bases not matched to a gene. This CDR3 comprises 13 residues. CDR1 and CDR2 (germline): SGHAT, FQNNGV. CDR3 protein: CASGEDREYEQYF. The CDR3, as DNA: TGTGCCAGCGGGGAAGACAGGGAGTACGAGCAGTACTTC.

The rearrangement uses TRBV7-9 and TRBJ2-1, with D uncertain. Trimming removed 5 bases at V and 12 bases at J, with 20 bases between. Germline CDR1 and CDR2: SEHNR and FQNEAQ (reference sequence). The CDR3 totals 14 residues. CDR3 nucleotide sequence: TGTGCCAGCAGCGCGAACGGCGGCACAGATACGCAGTTCTTC. This codes for CASSANGGTDTQFF.

V usage is TRBV28 and J usage is TRBJ2-7; 7 nucleotides align to TRBD2. This CDR3 contains 16 residues. Per the germline V gene, CDR1 is MDHEN and CDR2 is SYDVKM. V shed 4 bases and J 0 bases; nucleotides not matched to a gene: 9. The CDR3 DNA is TGTGCCAGCAGTTGGGACTACCAGAGCCGCTCCTACGAGCAGTACTTC. Its translation: CASSWDYQSRSYEQYF.

This clonotype was seen many times. This chain uses TRBV20-1 with TRBJ1-6, with unresolved D. V shed 8 bases and J shed 7 bases, with 12 bases lying between them. This CDR3 has 12 amino acids. Germline CDR1 DFQATT, CDR2 SNEGSKA (reference sequence). CDR3 bases: TGCAGTTTTCAGACGGCGAATTCACCCCTCCACTTT. It specifies CSFQTANSPLHF.

This chain joins TRBV20-1 and TRBJ2-1, with a tentative D call TRBD1 (6 bases). Germline CDR1 is DFQATT and CDR2 is SNEGSKA (reference sequence). The CDR3 sequence is 16 residues long. The ends were cut back, 1 base at V and 2 bases at J, with 15 bases in the middle. Here the CDR3 DNA reads TGCAGTGCTAGAGCCCCAGGCAGGGGTACCTACAATGAGCAGTTCTTC. The encoded protein is CSARAPGRGTYNEQFF.

The gene calls are TRBV24-1 and TRBJ1-5, with D uncertain. The CDR3 runs to 13 residues. V lost 5 bases, J lost 12 bases, and 16 bases lay in between. CDR1 is KGHDR and CDR2 is SFDVKD in the germline V gene. The DNA for the CDR3 is TGTGCCACCAGTGCTTCCCCCGTCTCCGGCCAGCATTTT. Residues: CATSASPVSGQHF.

This clonotype was seen more than once but under ten times. This chain links TRBV15 with TRBJ2-7, with 8 bases that match TRBD1. Germline V CDR1 and CDR2: LNHNV, YYDKDF (reference sequence). The junction had 4 bases not matched to a gene; V was cut back by 0 bases and J by 3 bases. This CDR3 has 15 residues. CDR3 sequence: CATSRETGEHYEQYF. The CDR3 nucleotides are TGTGCCACCAGCAGAGAGACAGGGGAACACTACGAGCAGTACTTC.

The chain links TRBV7-9 to TRBJ2-3, with no clear D. This CDR3 contains 12 residues. Trimming removed 4 bases from V and 7 bases from J, with 9 bases in between. Germline loops: CDR1 SEHNR, CDR2 FQNEAQ (reference sequence). CDR3 region: CASSSHTYTQYF. As DNA, the CDR3 is TGTGCCAGCAGCTCCCACACCTATACGCAGTATTTT.

The chain uses TRBV6-6 and TRBJ1-1; weak D call: TRBD1 (6 bases). Deletions cut 6 bases from V and 6 bases from J, with 17 bases between. Germline lookup yields CDR1 MNHNY and CDR2 SVGAGI (reference sequence). There are 14 residues in the CDR3. CDR3 nucleotides: TGTGCCAGCAGGCCAACCCAGGGGAGCCCTGAAGCTTTCTTT. It is translated as CASRPTQGSPEAFF.

The chain links TRBV7-9 to TRBJ2-5; D may match TRBD1 or TRBD2 (5 bases each). V dropped 5 bases and J dropped 5 bases, with 12 bases sitting between them. The CDR3 has 13 amino acids. Germline values: CDR1 SEHNR, CDR2 FQNEAQ (reference sequence). The CDR3 spells CASSGGNSETQYF. The CDR3 coding sequence is TGTGCCAGCAGCGGGGGAAATTCGGAGACCCAGTACTTC. The entire variable domain, with the rest obtained from reference TRBV7-9 and TRBJ2-5, is as follows: DTGVSQNPRHKITKRGQNVTFRCDPISEHNRLYWYRQTLGQGPEFLTYFQNEAQLEKSRLLSDRFSAERPKGSFSTLEIQRTEQGDSAMYLCASSGGNSETQYFGPGTRLLVL.

The sample holds a few counts of this clonotype. The chain joins TRBV7-3 to TRBJ2-5; 8 positions agree with TRBD2. The CDR3 extends over 14 amino acids. The germline V gene encodes CDR1 SGHTA and CDR2 FQGTGA. V dropped 3 bases and J dropped 5; count of bases not matched to a gene: 5. For the CDR3, the DNA is TGTGCCAGCAGCTTGAATAGCGGGATGGAGACCCAGTACTTC. It yields the protein CASSLNSGMETQYF.

This clonotype occurred a few times. This rearrangement joins TRBV4-2 to TRBJ2-2; 8 positions match TRBD1. Germline CDR1 and CDR2: LGHNA and YNFKEQ. V gave up 4 bases and J gave up 6 bases; unmatched junction bases: 10. This CDR3 region has 16 residues. This CDR3 is CASSPEGGRGPGELFF. The CDR3 DNA follows: TGTGCCAGCAGCCCAGAGGGGGGCAGGGGGCCCGGGGAGCTGTTTTTT.

The chain has TRBV4-1 and TRBJ2-3; TRBD1 is a possible D gene (5 bases). The CDR3 extends over 15 amino acids. Germline lookup yields CDR1 MGHRA and CDR2 YSYEKL. The germline V and J ends were trimmed by 1 base and 2 bases, with 10 bases remaining between them. Here the CDR3 DNA reads TGCGCCAGCAGCCAAGCCGACAGTAACACAGATACGCAGTATTTT. Its translation: CASSQADSNTDTQYF.

The chain joins TRBV4-2 to TRBJ2-6; a weak D match, TRBD2 (5 bases). CDR1 and CDR2 from the germline V gene are LGHNA and YNFKEQ. Between the trimmed V and J ends, which lost 1 base and 0 bases, there was a span of 10 bases. The CDR3 length is 17 residues. The CDR3 nucleotides are TGTGCCAGCAGCCAAGCGGAGGTTAGCTCTGGGGCCAACGTCCTGACTTTC. This translates into CASSQAEVSSGANVLTF.

This sequence joins TRBV6-2 or TRBV6-3 and TRBJ2-1; TRBD2 matches at 7 bases. J lost 9 bases, V lost 6 bases, and 8 bases had no gene match. CDR1 and CDR2 (germline): MNHEY, SVGEGT. The CDR3 length is 13 residues. The CDR3 DNA is TGTGCCAGCAGCCTAAAACGGGAGGTTGAGCAGTTCTTC. It translates to CASSLKREVEQFF.

This clonotype was detected a few times. CDR3 region: CASSLQAGDNEQYF. The CDR3 DNA follows: TGTGCCAGCAGCTTACAGGCCGGGGACAACGAGCAGTACTTC. The J gene is TRBJ2-7, the V gene TRBV7-3; maybe TRBD1 (6 bases). The germline V and J ends were trimmed by 2 bases and 5 bases, with 13 bases remaining between them. The CDR3 has 14 residues. Germline CDR1 and CDR2: SGHTA and FQGTGA.